The present T cell receptor beta chain was sequenced within a study of CD8+CD57+ T cells in acquired aplastic anemia. Sequencing involved patients with CD8+CD57+ cell expansion previously shown by flow cytometry. Severe acquired aplastic anemia was the diagnosis recorded for all patients. Genomic DNA, the template, was used for profiling of the TCR beta VDJ and CDR3. TCRdb ran MiXCR on the reads and lists one entry per CDR3 protein. The table shows 200,000 or so distinct CDR3 sequences, with approximately 48% occurring only once. Concerning this clonotype: Its cognate antigen is unknown.

CDR3 size: 15 residues. Trimming shortened V by 1 base and J by 4 bases, and 13 bases separated the two germline ends. Germline V gene sequence: CDR1 LNHDA, CDR2 SQIVND (reference sequence). Regarding the study as a whole: Patients did not significantly differ from controls in CD8+ Simpson's diversity.

This receptor was identified in a human donor with aplastic anemia. Sequencing was carried out using sorted CD4+, CD8+, or CD8+CD57+ T cells (not recorded which) from PBMCs. The chain couples TRBV19 to TRBJ2-5; possible D gene TRBD1, 6 bases. The CDR3 loop reads CASSIASRGRETQYF. CDR3 DNA: TGTGCCAGTAGTATAGCCTCCAGGGGAAGAGAGACCCAGTACTTC.